This T cell receptor beta chain was captured by sequencing in a study of CD8+ T cells in alopecia areata. Treatment denoted: oral pan-JAK inhibitor, 5-10 mg twice daily. This CDR3 comprises 15 residues. Looked up from germline, CDR1 is SGHAT and CDR2 is FQNNGV. V was shortened by 1 base and J by 6 bases, with 12 bases between the two germline ends. For this clone: Its antigen remains unidentified.

After isolation, RNA underwent reverse transcription to generate cDNA as the sequencing template. TCRdb's table, derived via immunoSEQ multiplex PCR, lists solely in-frame clones and lacks some. The sample includes 150,000 to 200,000 clones, roughly 60% seen only once; the top ten take approximately 0.93%. Overall study results and limits: Although TCR sharing was seen in mice, sharing across patients was less clear, possibly for HLA-related reasons.

The sequence came from a human donor with alopecia areata. The source was CD4+ T cells sorted from blood, collected at week 24, from a patient treated with tofacitinib. The V gene is TRBV11-2, the J gene TRBJ2-2, with D tentatively TRBD2 (6 bases). CDR3: CASSLGDSRAGELFF. The CDR3 DNA is TGTGCCAGCAGCTTAGGGGACTCCAGGGCCGGGGAGCTGTTTTTT.